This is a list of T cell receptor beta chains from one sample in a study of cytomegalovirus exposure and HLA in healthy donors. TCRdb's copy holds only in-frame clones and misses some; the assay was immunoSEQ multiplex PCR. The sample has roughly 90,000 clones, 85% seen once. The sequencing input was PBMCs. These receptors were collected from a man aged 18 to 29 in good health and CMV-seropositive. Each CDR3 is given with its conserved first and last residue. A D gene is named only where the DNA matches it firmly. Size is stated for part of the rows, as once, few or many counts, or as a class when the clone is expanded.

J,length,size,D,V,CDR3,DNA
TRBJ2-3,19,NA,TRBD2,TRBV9,CASSVGLAGSVWSTDTQYF,TGTGCCAGCAGCGTAGGGCTAGCGGGCTCGGTGTGGAGCACAGATACGCAGTATTTT
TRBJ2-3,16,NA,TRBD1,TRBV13,CASSFRDRDGTDTQYF,TGTGCCAGCAGCTTCCGGGACAGGGATGGCACAGATACGCAGTATTTT
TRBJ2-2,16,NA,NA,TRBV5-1,CASSLADRLLGGELFF,TGCGCCAGCAGCTTGGCCGACAGACTCCTAGGCGGGGAGCTGTTTTTT
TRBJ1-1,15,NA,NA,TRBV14,CASSQFTGVNTEAFF,TGTGCCAGCAGCCAATTTACAGGAGTGAACACTGAAGCTTTCTTT
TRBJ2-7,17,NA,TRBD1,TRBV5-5,CASRRLTGTADSYEQYF,TGTGCCAGCAGAAGACTGACCGGGACAGCGGACTCCTACGAGCAGTACTTC
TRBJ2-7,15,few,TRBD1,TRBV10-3,CAISETDRERYEQYF,TGTGCCATCAGTGAGACGGACAGGGAAAGGTACGAGCAGTACTTC
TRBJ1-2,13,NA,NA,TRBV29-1,CSGVEAPNYGYTF,TGCAGCGGGGTGGAGGCGCCTAACTATGGCTACACCTTC
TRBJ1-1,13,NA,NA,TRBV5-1,CASSLAGNTEAFF,TGCGCCAGCAGCTTGGCAGGGAACACTGAAGCTTTCTTT
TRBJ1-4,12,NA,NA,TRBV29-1,CSVYGGNEKLFF,TGCAGCGTGTATGGGGGGAATGAAAAACTGTTTTTT
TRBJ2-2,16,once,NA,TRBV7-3,CASSSVGAVNTGELFF,TGTGCCAGCAGCTCGGTAGGGGCCGTGAACACCGGGGAGCTGTTTTTT
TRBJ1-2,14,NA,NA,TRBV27,CASSLRGANYGYTF,TGTGCCAGCAGTTTACGGGGGGCTAACTATGGCTACACCTTC
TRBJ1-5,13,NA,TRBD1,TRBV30,CAWSPQGDQPQHF,TGTGCCTGGAGTCCCCAGGGGGATCAGCCCCAGCATTTT
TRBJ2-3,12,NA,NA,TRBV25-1,CASSGVPDTQYF,TGTGCCAGCTCAGGGGTTCCAGATACGCAGTATTTT
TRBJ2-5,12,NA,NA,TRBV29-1,CSVVGGRETQYF,TGCAGCGTTGTGGGCGGGCGGGAGACCCAGTACTTC
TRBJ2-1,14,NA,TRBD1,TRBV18,CASSQGQDYNEQFF,TGTGCCAGCTCACAAGGACAGGACTACAATGAGCAGTTCTTC
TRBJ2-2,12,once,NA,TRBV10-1,CASSKQTGELFF,TGCGCCAGCTCAAAACAAACCGGGGAGCTGTTTTTT
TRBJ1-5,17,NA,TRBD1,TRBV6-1,CASSEVQGLHSNQPQHF,TGTGCCAGCAGTGAAGTACAGGGGCTCCATAGCAATCAGCCCCAGCATTTT
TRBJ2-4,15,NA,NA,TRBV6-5,CASSYSQLAKNIQYF,TGTGCCAGCAGTTACTCTCAGTTGGCCAAAAACATTCAGTACTTC
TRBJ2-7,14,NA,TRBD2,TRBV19,CASSLYSGTYEQYF,TGTGCCAGTAGTTTGTATAGCGGGACCTACGAGCAGTACTTC
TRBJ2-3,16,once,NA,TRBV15,CATSRGSITSTDTQYF,TGTGCCACCAGCAGAGGTTCCATTACTAGCACAGATACGCAGTATTTT
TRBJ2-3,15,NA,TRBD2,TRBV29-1,CSVVLAGGGSDTQYF,TGCAGCGTTGTCCTAGCGGGAGGGGGGTCAGATACGCAGTATTTT
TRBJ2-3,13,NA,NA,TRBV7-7,CASSDSLADTQYF,TGTGCCAGCAGCGATAGTCTCGCAGATACGCAGTATTTT
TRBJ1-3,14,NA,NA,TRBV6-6,CASSYLLSGNTIYF,TGTGCCAGCAGTTATCTCCTCTCTGGAAACACCATATATTTT
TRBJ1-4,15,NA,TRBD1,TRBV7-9,CASSLLGGEGEKLFF,TGTGCCAGCAGCTTGCTAGGGGGCGAGGGTGAAAAACTGTTTTTT
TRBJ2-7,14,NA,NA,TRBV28,CASSLGGHAYEQYF,TGTGCCAGCAGCCTCGGCGGCCACGCCTACGAGCAGTACTTC
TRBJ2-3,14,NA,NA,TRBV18,CASSLRQGSDTQYF,TGTGCCAGCTCACTACGCCAGGGATCAGATACGCAGTATTTT